Listed below are T cell receptor beta chains from one sample, sequenced in a study of CD8+CD57+ T cells in acquired aplastic anemia. Each CDR3 protein is one row after TCRdb ran MiXCR on the reads. The sample yields under 200,000 distinct CDR3 sequences, 40% to 50% seen once. The sequencing sample was made of sorted CD4+, CD8+, or CD8+CD57+ T cells (not recorded which) from PBMCs. The receptors were gathered from a human donor with aplastic anemia. Each CDR3 is given without its conserved first and last residue.

v_gene	j_gene	CDR3aa
TRBV6-6	TRBJ2-1	ASSQGLAGYEQF
TRBV20-1	TRBJ1-5	SARDPGDNQPQH
TRBV12-5	TRBJ1-3	ASGLSGANTIY
TRBV19	TRBJ1-4	ATKHQGVEKLF
TRBV28	TRBJ1-1	ASSPLTGTGWNTEAF
TRBV5-8	TRBJ1-1	ASSRSGTKNTEAF
TRBV20-1	TRBJ1-5	SASAGQGARNQPQH
TRBV5-1	TRBJ2-5	ASSYSQETQY
TRBV7-3	TRBJ1-2	ASSLTGTEGYT
TRBV15	TRBJ1-4	ATSRDLGWDEKLF
TRBV20-1	TRBJ2-1	SAREPQGRRVSSYNEQF
TRBV6-2/TRBV6-3	TRBJ2-2	ASSLRWTNTGELF
TRBV20-1	TRBJ2-2	SARDTTYPSTGTGELF
TRBV29-1	TRBJ2-2	SVQDYGELF
TRBV20-1	TRBJ2-5	SARGLAGETQY
TRBV11-1	TRBJ2-1	ASSLPLAGATYGEQF
TRBV6-1	TRBJ1-3	ASSEWQAYSGNTIY
TRBV20-1	TRBJ2-5	SAPTSGGAARFPQETQY
TRBV7-9	TRBJ2-7	ASSWDRRYEQY
TRBV5-1	TRBJ2-5	ASSLVQPRDPGRRFLETQY
TRBV4-2	TRBJ2-2	ASSPVDSWTGELF
TRBV28	TRBJ1-6	ASSLWLSDLH
TRBV19	TRBJ2-7	ASSLSLEGKQY
TRBV5-1	TRBJ2-1	ASSRAPSGGGDEQF
TRBV9	TRBJ1-2	ASSVDTSLGYT
TRBV25-1	TRBJ2-7	ASSGQGGEQY
TRBV18	TRBJ2-5	ASSPGGQETQY
TRBV15	TRBJ2-7	ATSRDMGGYEQY
TRBV29-1	TRBJ2-1	SVDLVASGKDEQF
TRBV5-1	TRBJ2-3	ASSPGQGISGGGTDTQY
TRBV7-2	TRBJ2-7	ASSQGHRHEQY
TRBV7-2	TRBJ2-3	ASSLGVSTDTQY
TRBV2	TRBJ1-1	ASSAGTGEPEAF
TRBV28	TRBJ1-2	ASREKGAAGYT
TRBV4-3	TRBJ1-2	ASSQLRDPNYGYT
TRBV3-1	TRBJ2-5	ASSHEITSVQETQY
TRBV6-1	TRBJ1-5	ASKTTANSNQPQH